The 14 T cell receptor beta chains listed next were all sequenced from one sample in a study of regulatory T cells in long-lasting Graves disease. Sequencing libraries for TCR beta were prepared with iRepertoire HTBI primers and Arm-PCR of CDR3 regions. TCRdb used MiXCR to reprocess the multiplex PCR reads, holding one entry per CDR3 protein. The table includes more than 350,000 distinct CDR3 sequences, 20% to 25% detected once. Sample time point: persistent/refractory GD, antithyroid drugs over 5 years with positive TRAb. Scientists built the TCR library using RNA that was extracted from PBMCs. Here the sequenced sample was peripheral blood mononuclear cells (PBMCs), taken when the disease was refractory, from a patient treated with antithyroid drugs. The receptors were gathered from a female donor with Graves disease.

Points on this clonotype: A much larger clonotype is one base distant, so this may be a read error. V gene TRBV12-3 or TRBV12-4 combines with J gene TRBJ1-1; TRBD1 aligns across 7 bases. V was pared by 7 bases and J by 7 bases, with 18 bases of the junction left unmatched. The CDR3 has 16 amino acids. As DNA, the CDR3 is TGTGCCAGCAACAAACGGACAGCCGGGACAGTCCTTGAAGCTTTCTTT. This sequence encodes CASNKRTAGTVLEAFF.

Concerning this clonotype itself: A much more abundant neighbour one base away suggests this may be a read error. This chain uses TRBV6-5 with TRBJ1-6; a possible D gene is TRBD1 (5 bases). Germline values: CDR1 MNHEY, CDR2 SVGAGI. This CDR3 comprises 15 residues. DNA for the CDR3: TGTGCCAGCAGTTACCAGGGCACGGGGAATTCACCCCCCCACTTT. As protein: CASSYQGTGNSPPHF.

The chain has TRBV15 and TRBJ2-2; TRBD2 might be the D (5 bases). This CDR3 has 12 amino acids. The V gene's germline CDR1 is LNHNV and CDR2 YYDKDF (reference sequence). V was cut by 6 bases and J by 7 bases, with 9 bases left in between. CDR3 in DNA: TGTGCCACCAGAGAGGGAATCGGGGAGCTGTTTTTT. Protein sequence: CATREGIGELFF.

This clonotype was observed a handful of times. This chain links TRBV18 with TRBJ1-5; 7 bases agree with TRBD1. The CDR3 is 16 amino acids. With V trimmed by 6 bases and J by 4 bases, 12 bases remained unmatched. CDR1 and CDR2 (germline): KGHSH, LQKENI. The CDR3 sequence: CASSLNPRDSNQPQHF. Written as DNA, the CDR3 is TGTGCCAGCTCGCTTAACCCCCGGGACAGTAATCAGCCCCAGCATTTT.

This clonotype was recorded many times. This sequence joins TRBV20-1 and TRBJ2-7, with D unclear. The CDR3 runs to 14 residues. Germline V gene data show CDR1 as DFQATT and CDR2 as SNEGSKA (reference sequence). V lost 1 base and J 0 bases, leaving 10 bases between the germline ends. CDR3 bases: TGCAGTGCTAGAGGACCCCGGAGCTCCTACGAGCAGTACTTC. Translation gives CSARGPRSSYEQYF.

This clonotype has only a few counts. The chain joins TRBV6-5 to TRBJ1-5; 8 nucleotides match TRBD1. CDR3 length: 16 amino acids. J lost 2 bases, V lost 4 bases, and 7 bases had no gene match. Germline V gives CDR1 MNHEY, CDR2 SVGAGI. CDR3 sequence (DNA): TGTGCCAGCAGTTTACAGGGGGGAAGGGGCAATCAGCCCCAGCATTTT. Residues: CASSLQGGRGNQPQHF.

This sequence joins TRBV2 and TRBJ1-1; D gene ambiguous. V was trimmed by 11 bases and J by 11 bases, leaving 18 bases between them. The CDR3 is made up of 11 amino acids. Germline CDR1 SNHLY, CDR2 FYNNEI. As DNA, the CDR3 is TGTGCCGCAGACCTTCGGGCCTTGGCTTTCTTT. Amino acids: CAADLRALAFF.

This clonotype appeared a few times. V and J are TRBV20-1 and TRBJ1-1; D remains unclear. Germline V gene data show CDR1 as DFQATT and CDR2 as SNEGSKA (reference sequence). With 1 base removed from V and 1 base from J, the gap between germline ends came to 7 bases. The CDR3 length is 13 residues. CDR3 sequence: CSARVGRNTEAFF. CDR3 bases: TGCAGTGCTAGAGTTGGGCGGAACACTGAAGCTTTCTTT.

The chain carries TRBV3-1 and TRBJ1-6; the match to TRBD1 covers 7 bases. This CDR3 is 16 amino acids long. Germline values: CDR1 LGHDT, CDR2 YNNKEL (reference sequence). Trimming cost V 1 base and J 10 bases; bases outside gene matches: 10. The CDR3 spells CASSQGSQGSSSPLHF. As DNA, the CDR3 is TGTGCCAGCAGCCAAGGGTCACAGGGGTCGTCGTCACCCCTCCACTTT.

To note about this clonotype: This sequence may be a read error, since a much larger clone differs from it by one base. The chain carries TRBV6-5 and TRBJ2-6, with 9 nucleotides matching TRBD1. The CDR3 runs 18 residues. Germline values: CDR1 MNHEY, CDR2 SVGAGI. The CDR3 region is CTSSYSGTGGPGANVLTF. The CDR3 DNA sequence: TGTACCAGCAGTTACTCGGGAACAGGGGGCCCTGGGGCCAACGTCCTGACTTTC.

This clonotype was found many times. This chain uses TRBV15 with TRBJ1-1, with 8 bases aligning to TRBD1. CDR1 and CDR2 from the germline V gene are LNHNV and YYDKDF (reference sequence). With V trimmed by 5 bases and J by 1 base, 3 bases remained unmatched. The CDR3 extends over 14 amino acids. The CDR3 spells CATSRDRGNTEAFF. Written as DNA, the CDR3 is TGTGCCACCAGCCGCGACAGGGGGAACACTGAAGCTTTCTTT.

V gene TRBV6-9 combines with J gene TRBJ2-5, with 9 nucleotides matching TRBD2. CDR1 and CDR2 (germline): MNHGY, SVAAGI. The CDR3 contains 15 residues. With V trimmed by 3 bases and J by 5 bases, 7 bases remained unmatched. The CDR3 loop reads CASSYSSSGKETQYF. The DNA of the CDR3 is TGTGCCAGCAGTTACTCTTCTAGCGGGAAGGAGACCCAGTACTTC.

This chain uses TRBV20-1 with TRBJ1-2; maybe TRBD1 (6 bases). Per germline, CDR1 DFQATT and CDR2 SNEGSKA (reference sequence). The V end lost 6 bases, the J end lost 7 bases, and 24 bases lay between the germline ends. The CDR3 length is 15 residues. CDR3: CSAPDGRGPRRGYTF. CDR3 bases: TGCAGTGCCCCAGATGGGCGGGGGCCAAGACGTGGCTACACCTTC.

This clonotype was observed many times. V usage is TRBV28 and J usage is TRBJ1-1; D is undetermined. V was trimmed by 1 base and J by 7 bases, leaving 4 bases between them. CDR1 and CDR2 (germline): MDHEN, SYDVKM. This CDR3 has 11 amino acids. CDR3 amino acids: CASSLFHEAFF. CDR3 nucleotides: TGTGCCAGCAGTTTATTCCATGAAGCTTTCTTT.